The T cell receptor (beta chain) under discussion was sequenced for a study of beta chain features in type 1 diabetes. The study, taken as a whole, reports: Because the template was cDNA, high-expressing cells might be over-represented.

Per germline, CDR1 LGHNA and CDR2 YNFKEQ. V lost 4 bases to trimming and J lost 8 bases; unmatched junction nucleotides: 9. This CDR3 has 15 residues. The entirety of the isolated RNA underwent reverse transcription, so expressed TCRB transcripts were sequenced. Some clones are missing from TCRdb's copy, which holds only in-frame ones; the method was immunoSEQ multiplex PCR. The table has some 330,000 clones, 11% seen once. The table lists this clone with a few counts. Its matching antigen is unknown. This TCR was recovered from a woman aged 25 to 39 in good health. The J gene is TRBJ2-1, the V gene TRBV4-2; 9 bases line up with TRBD1. The source material was naive CD4+ T cells from blood. CDR3 sequence: CASSRQGQGPDEQFF. As DNA, the CDR3 is TGTGCCAGCAGCCGCCAGGGACAGGGACCTGATGAGCAGTTCTTC.